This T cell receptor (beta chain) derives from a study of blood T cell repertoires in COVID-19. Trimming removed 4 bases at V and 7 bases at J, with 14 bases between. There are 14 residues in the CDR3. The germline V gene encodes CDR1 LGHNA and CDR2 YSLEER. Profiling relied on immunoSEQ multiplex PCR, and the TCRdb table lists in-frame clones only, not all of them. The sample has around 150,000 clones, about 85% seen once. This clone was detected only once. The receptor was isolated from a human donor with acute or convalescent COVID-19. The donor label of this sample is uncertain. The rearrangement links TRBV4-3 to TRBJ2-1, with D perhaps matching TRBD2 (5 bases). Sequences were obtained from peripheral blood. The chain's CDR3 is CASSRGSETNEQFF. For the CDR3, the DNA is TGCGCCAGCAGCCGAGGGTCGGAGACTAATGAGCAGTTCTTC.